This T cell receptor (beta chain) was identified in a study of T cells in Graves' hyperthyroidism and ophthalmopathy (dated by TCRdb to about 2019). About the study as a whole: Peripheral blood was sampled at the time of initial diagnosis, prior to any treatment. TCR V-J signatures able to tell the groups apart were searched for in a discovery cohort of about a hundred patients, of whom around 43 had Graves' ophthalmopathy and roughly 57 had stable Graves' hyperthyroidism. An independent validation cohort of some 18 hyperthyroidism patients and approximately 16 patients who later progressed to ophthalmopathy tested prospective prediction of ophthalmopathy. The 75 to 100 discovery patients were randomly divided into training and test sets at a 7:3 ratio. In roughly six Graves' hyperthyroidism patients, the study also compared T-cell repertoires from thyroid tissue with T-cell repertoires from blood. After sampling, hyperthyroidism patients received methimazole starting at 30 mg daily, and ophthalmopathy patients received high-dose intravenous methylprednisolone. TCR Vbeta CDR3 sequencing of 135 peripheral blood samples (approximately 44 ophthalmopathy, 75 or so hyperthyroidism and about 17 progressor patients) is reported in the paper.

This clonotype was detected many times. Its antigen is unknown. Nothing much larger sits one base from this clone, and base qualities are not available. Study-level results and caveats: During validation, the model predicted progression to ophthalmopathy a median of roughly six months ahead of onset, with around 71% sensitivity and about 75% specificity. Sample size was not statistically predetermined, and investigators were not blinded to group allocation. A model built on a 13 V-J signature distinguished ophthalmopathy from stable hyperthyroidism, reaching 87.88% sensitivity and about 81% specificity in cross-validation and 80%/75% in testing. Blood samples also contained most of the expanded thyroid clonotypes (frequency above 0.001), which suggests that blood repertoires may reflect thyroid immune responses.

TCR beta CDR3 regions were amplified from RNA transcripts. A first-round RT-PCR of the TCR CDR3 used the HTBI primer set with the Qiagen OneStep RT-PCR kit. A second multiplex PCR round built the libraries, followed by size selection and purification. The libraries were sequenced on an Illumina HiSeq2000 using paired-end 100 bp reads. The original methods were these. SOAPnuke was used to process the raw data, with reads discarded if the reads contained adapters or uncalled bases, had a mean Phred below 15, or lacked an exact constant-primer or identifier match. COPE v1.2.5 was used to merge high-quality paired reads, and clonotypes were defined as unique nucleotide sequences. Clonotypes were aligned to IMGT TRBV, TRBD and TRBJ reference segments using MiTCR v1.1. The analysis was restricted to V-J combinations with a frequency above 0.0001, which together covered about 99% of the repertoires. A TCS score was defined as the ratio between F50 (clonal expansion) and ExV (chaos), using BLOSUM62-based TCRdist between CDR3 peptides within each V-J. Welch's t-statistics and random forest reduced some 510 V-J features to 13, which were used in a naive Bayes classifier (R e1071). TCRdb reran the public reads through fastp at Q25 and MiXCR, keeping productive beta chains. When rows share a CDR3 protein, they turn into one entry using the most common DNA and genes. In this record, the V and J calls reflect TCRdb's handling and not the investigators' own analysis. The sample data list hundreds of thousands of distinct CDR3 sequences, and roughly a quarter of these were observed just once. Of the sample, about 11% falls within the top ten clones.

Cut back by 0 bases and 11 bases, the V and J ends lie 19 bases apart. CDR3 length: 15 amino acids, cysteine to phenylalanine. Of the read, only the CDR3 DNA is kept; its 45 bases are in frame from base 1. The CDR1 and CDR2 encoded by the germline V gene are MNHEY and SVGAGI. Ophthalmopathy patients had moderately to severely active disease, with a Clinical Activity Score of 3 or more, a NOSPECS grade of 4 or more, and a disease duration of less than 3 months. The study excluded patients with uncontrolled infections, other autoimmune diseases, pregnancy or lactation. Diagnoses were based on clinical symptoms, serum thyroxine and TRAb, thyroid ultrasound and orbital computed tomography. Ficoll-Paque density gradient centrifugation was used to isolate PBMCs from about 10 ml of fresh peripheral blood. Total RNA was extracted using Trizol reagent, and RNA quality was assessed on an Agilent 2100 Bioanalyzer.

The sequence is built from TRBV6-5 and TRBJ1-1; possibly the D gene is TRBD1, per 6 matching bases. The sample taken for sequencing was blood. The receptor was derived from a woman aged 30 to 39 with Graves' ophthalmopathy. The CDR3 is CASSYSRSGVGAAFF. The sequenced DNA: TGTGCCAGCAGTTACTCCCGCTCAGGGGTTGGCGCGGCTTTCTTT.